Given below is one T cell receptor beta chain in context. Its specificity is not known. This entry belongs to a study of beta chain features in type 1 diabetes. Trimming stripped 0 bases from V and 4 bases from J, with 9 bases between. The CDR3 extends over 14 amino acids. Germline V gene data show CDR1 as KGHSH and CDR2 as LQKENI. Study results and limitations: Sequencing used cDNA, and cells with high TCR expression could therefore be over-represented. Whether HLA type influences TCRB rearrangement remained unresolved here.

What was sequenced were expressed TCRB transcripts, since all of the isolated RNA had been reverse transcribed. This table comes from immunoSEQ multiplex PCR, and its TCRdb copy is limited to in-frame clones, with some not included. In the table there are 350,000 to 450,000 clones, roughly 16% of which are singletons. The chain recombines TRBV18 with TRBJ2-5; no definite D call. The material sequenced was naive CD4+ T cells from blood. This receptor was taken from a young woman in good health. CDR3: CASSPPNVRETQYF. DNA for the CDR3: TGTGCCAGCTCACCACCGAACGTCAGAGAGACCCAGTACTTC.